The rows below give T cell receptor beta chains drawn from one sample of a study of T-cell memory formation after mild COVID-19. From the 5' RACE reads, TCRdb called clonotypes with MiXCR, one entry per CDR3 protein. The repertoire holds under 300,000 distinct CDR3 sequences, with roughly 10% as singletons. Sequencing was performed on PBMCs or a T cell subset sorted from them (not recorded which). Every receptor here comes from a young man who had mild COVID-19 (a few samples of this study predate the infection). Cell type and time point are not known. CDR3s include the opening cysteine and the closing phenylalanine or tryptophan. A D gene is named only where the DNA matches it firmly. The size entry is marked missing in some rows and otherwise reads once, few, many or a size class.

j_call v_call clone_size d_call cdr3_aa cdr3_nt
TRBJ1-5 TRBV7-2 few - CASSYGGGNQPQHF TGTGCCAGCAGCTATGGGGGGGGAAATCAGCCCCAGCATTTT
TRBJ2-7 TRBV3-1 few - CASSTSERYEQYF TGTGCCAGCAGCACCTCCGAGCGTTACGAGCAGTACTTC
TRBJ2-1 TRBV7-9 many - CASSPIGVLRPNEQFF TGTGCCAGCAGCCCCATCGGGGTCCTCCGGCCCAATGAGCAGTTCTTC
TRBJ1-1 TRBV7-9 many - CASSLALSGGEAFF TGTGCCAGCAGCTTAGCGCTAAGCGGGGGCGAAGCTTTCTTT
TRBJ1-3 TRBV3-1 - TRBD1 CASSPGTAGNTIYF TGTGCCAGCAGCCCAGGGACAGCTGGAAACACCATATATTTT
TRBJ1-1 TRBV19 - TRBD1 CASSTDRVGTEAFF TGTGCCAGTAGTACCGACAGGGTGGGGACTGAAGCTTTCTTT
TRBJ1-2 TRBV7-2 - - CASSPGLGQTYGYTF TGTGCCAGCAGCCCGGGGTTAGGTCAGACCTATGGCTACACCTTC
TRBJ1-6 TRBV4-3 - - CASSQGAYSPLHF TGCGCCAGCAGCCAAGGAGCTTATTCACCCCTCCACTTT
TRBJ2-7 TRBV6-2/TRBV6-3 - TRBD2 CASSYLAGGTYEQYF TGTGCCAGCAGTTACCTAGCGGGGGGCACCTACGAGCAGTACTTC
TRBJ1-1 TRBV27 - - CASSSLGRGITEAFF TGTGCCAGCAGTTCCCTAGGCAGGGGCATCACTGAAGCTTTCTTT
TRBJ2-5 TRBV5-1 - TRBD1 CASSRGGTGGAKTQYF TGCGCCAGCAGCAGAGGGGGGACAGGGGGCGCGAAGACCCAGTACTTC
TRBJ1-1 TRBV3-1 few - CASSDKWAPGNTEAFF TGTGCCAGCAGCGATAAATGGGCCCCAGGGAACACTGAAGCTTTCTTT
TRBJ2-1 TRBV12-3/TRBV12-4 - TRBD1 CASSTTPGQGFNEQFF TGTGCCAGCAGCACCACTCCGGGACAGGGTTTCAATGAGCAGTTCTTC
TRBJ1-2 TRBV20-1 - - CSAGKAAGLDYGYTF TGCAGTGCTGGGAAAGCCGCAGGGCTTGACTATGGCTACACCTTC
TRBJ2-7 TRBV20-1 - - CSVSGNYEQYF TGCAGTGTCTCAGGGAACTACGAGCAGTACTTC
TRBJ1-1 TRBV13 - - CASSYPQWGEAFF TGTGCCAGCAGTTACCCCCAGTGGGGTGAAGCTTTCTTT
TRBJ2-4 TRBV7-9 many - CATTEQFNIQYF TGTGCCACCACCGAACAGTTCAACATTCAGTACTTC
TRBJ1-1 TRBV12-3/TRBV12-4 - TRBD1 CASSSTGMSTEAFF TGTGCCAGCAGTTCGACAGGGATGAGCACTGAAGCTTTCTTT
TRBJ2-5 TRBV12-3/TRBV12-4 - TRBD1 CASRRDRGETQYF TGTGCCAGCAGGAGGGACAGGGGAGAGACCCAGTACTTC
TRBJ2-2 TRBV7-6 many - CASSFARAGNTGELFF TGTGCCAGCAGCTTCGCCCGGGCAGGGAACACCGGGGAGCTGTTTTTT
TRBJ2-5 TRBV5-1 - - CASSLGQAGEETQYF TGCGCCAGCAGCTTGGGGCAGGCAGGAGAGGAGACCCAGTACTTC
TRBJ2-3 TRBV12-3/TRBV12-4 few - CASRHRDLGSDTQYF TGTGCCAGCAGACACCGGGACCTGGGATCAGATACGCAGTATTTT
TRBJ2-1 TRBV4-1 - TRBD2 CASSQDLAGGSSNEQFF TGCGCCAGCAGCCAAGATCTAGCGGGGGGATCGAGCAATGAGCAGTTCTTC
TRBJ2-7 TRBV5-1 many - CASSLDYEQYF TGCGCCAGCAGCTTGGACTACGAGCAGTACTTC
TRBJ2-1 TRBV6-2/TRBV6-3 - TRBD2 CASSYSGGVDEQFF TGTGCCAGCAGTTACTCGGGAGGGGTCGATGAGCAGTTCTTC
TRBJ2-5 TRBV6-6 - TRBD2 CATEAGTTTQYF TGTGCCACCGAAGCGGGGACGACGACCCAGTACTTC
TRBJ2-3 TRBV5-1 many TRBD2 CASSLPGGQSTDTQYF TGCGCCAGCAGCCTGCCGGGGGGGCAGAGCACAGATACGCAGTATTTT
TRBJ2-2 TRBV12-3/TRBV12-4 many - CASRPGDGELFF TGTGCCAGCAGACCAGGGGACGGGGAGCTGTTTTTT